A selection of T cell receptor beta chains follows, all from one sample in a study of blood T cell repertoires in COVID-19. Data came from immunoSEQ multiplex PCR; TCRdb stores just in-frame clones and leaves some out. The data contain roughly 260,000 clones, approximately 86% of them singletons. Sequences were obtained from peripheral blood. These receptors were collected from an elderly woman with active or convalescent COVID-19. Both conserved end residues are trimmed from each CDR3. Fields, in order: J gene, V gene, CDR3 protein.

>TRBJ1-5|TRBV5-8
ASSWLQGGNQPQH
>TRBJ1-1|TRBV28
ASSLPTQGPNTEAF
>TRBJ1-1|TRBV28
ASSRGTAPEAF
>TRBJ1-1|TRBV6-2/TRBV6-3
ASSPNTLTEAF
>TRBJ1-1|TRBV18
ASSSGSGDTEAF
>TRBJ1-4|TRBV29-1
SVSARGLEKLF
>TRBJ1-1|TRBV7-9
ASSLGWEGEAF
>TRBJ2-7|TRBV30
AWTSGISYEQY
>TRBJ2-1|TRBV12-3/TRBV12-4
ASSFSGQQPQF
>TRBJ1-6|TRBV4-1
ASSQDLSENSPLH
>TRBJ1-1|TRBV6-5
ATVDRGVTEAF
>TRBJ2-5|TRBV7-6
ASSLAPRTSGSGTQY
>TRBJ2-7|TRBV25-1
ASSEAGTGDYEQY
>TRBJ1-2|TRBV24-1
ATSGAGSQAYGYT
>TRBJ1-4|TRBV9
ASSATGNTATNEKLF
>TRBJ2-7|TRBV10-3
AISEQGNEQY
>TRBJ2-7|TRBV3-1/TRBV3-2
ASSQMTGGAGGEQY
>TRBJ2-2|TRBV15
ATSRQGAGELF
>TRBJ2-4|TRBV19
ATSTGSGRNTKNIQY
>TRBJ1-4|TRBV10-3
AISEGGDEKLF
>TRBJ1-5|TRBV12-5
ASANRDGNQPQH
>TRBJ1-2|TRBV30
AWSAGVGHGYT
>TRBJ2-1|TRBV11-3
ASSLVPGSEQF
>TRBJ2-5|TRBV7-7
ASSLQGPETQY
>TRBJ2-2|TRBV5-1
ASSLAAPNTGELF
>TRBJ2-5|TRBV2
ASSEEQGAEETQY